The rows below give T cell receptor beta chains drawn from one sample of a study of cytomegalovirus exposure and HLA in healthy donors. Sequencing used immunoSEQ multiplex PCR; TCRdb keeps in-frame clones, though not all of them. The table lists 90,000 to 110,000 clones, 85% to 90% of them singletons. Sequencing input: PBMCs. The receptors shown here come from a woman aged 18-29 years in good health and CMV-seronegative. CDR3s include the opening cysteine and the closing phenylalanine or tryptophan. D genes are given only for firm matches. Size tells how often a clone was seen (once, few, many) or the class of an expanded clone, and some rows leave it out.

cdr3_nt: TGTGCCCGCGACACCTCTGGGGCCAACGTCCTGACTTTC
cdr3_aa: CARDTSGANVLTF
clone_size: -
v_call: TRBV30
d_call: -
j_call: TRBJ2-6

cdr3_nt: TGTGCCAGCAGCCCTGACAGGGCGCGAGACAATGAGCAGTTCTTC
cdr3_aa: CASSPDRARDNEQFF
clone_size: -
v_call: TRBV2
d_call: TRBD1
j_call: TRBJ2-1

cdr3_nt: TGTGCCAGCATCCTTAGGACTAGCGGGAGGGCCCAGCCGTTCTTC
cdr3_aa: CASILRTSGRAQPFF
clone_size: -
v_call: TRBV28
d_call: TRBD2
j_call: TRBJ2-1

cdr3_nt: TGCGCCAGCAGCCAAGATGCGGGACCGACTTACGAGCAGTACTTC
cdr3_aa: CASSQDAGPTYEQYF
clone_size: -
v_call: TRBV4-3
d_call: -
j_call: TRBJ2-7

cdr3_nt: TGTGCCAGCCGGATGGACAGGCTCTCCTACGAGCAGTACTTC
cdr3_aa: CASRMDRLSYEQYF
clone_size: -
v_call: TRBV6-1
d_call: TRBD1
j_call: TRBJ2-7

cdr3_nt: TGTGCCAGCAGCTTACAAACCGAACTCACAGATACGCAGTATTTT
cdr3_aa: CASSLQTELTDTQYF
clone_size: once
v_call: TRBV13
d_call: -
j_call: TRBJ2-3

cdr3_nt: TGTGCCAGCAGCTTAGAAAAGGGGACCGGGGAGCTGTTTTTT
cdr3_aa: CASSLEKGTGELFF
clone_size: -
v_call: TRBV7-8
d_call: -
j_call: TRBJ2-2

cdr3_nt: TGCGCCAGCAGCACCCCCAGCGGGGGGGCCTCCTACAATGAGCAGTTCTTC
cdr3_aa: CASSTPSGGASYNEQFF
clone_size: -
v_call: TRBV5-1
d_call: TRBD2
j_call: TRBJ2-1

cdr3_nt: TGCGCCAGCAGCCCCGAAATGACAGAAAACTATGGCTACACCTTC
cdr3_aa: CASSPEMTENYGYTF
clone_size: -
v_call: TRBV4-1
d_call: -
j_call: TRBJ1-2

cdr3_nt: TGTGCCAGCAGCCGGACAGTAAGTCCCAGTACCTCCTACGAGCAGTACTTC
cdr3_aa: CASSRTVSPSTSYEQYF
clone_size: -
v_call: TRBV13
d_call: -
j_call: TRBJ2-7

cdr3_nt: TGTGCCAGCCCACAGCGGGAGCACGGGGAGCTGTTTTTT
cdr3_aa: CASPQREHGELFF
clone_size: -
v_call: TRBV6-1
d_call: TRBD2
j_call: TRBJ2-2

cdr3_nt: TGTGCCAGCAGTCGGACACTTATCTACGAGCAGTACTTC
cdr3_aa: CASSRTLIYEQYF
clone_size: -
v_call: TRBV28
d_call: -
j_call: TRBJ2-7

cdr3_nt: TGCGCCAGCAGCTTGGCCGTTACGGCCGGGGAGCTGTTTTTT
cdr3_aa: CASSLAVTAGELFF
clone_size: -
v_call: TRBV5-1
d_call: -
j_call: TRBJ2-2

cdr3_nt: TGTGCCAGCAGCTTGGGACAGGGGGCAGGGTACGAGCAGTACTTC
cdr3_aa: CASSLGQGAGYEQYF
clone_size: -
v_call: TRBV5-4
d_call: TRBD1
j_call: TRBJ2-7

cdr3_nt: TGTGCCAGCAGCGCGGACAGGGTCACCGGGGAGCTGTTTTTT
cdr3_aa: CASSADRVTGELFF
clone_size: -
v_call: TRBV9
d_call: TRBD1
j_call: TRBJ2-2

cdr3_nt: TGTGCCAGCAGTTTAGGTGTGGGGGGCGACCTCACCGGGACTAGCGGGGGACGCACAGATACGCAGTATTTT
cdr3_aa: CASSLGVGGDLTGTSGGRTDTQYF
clone_size: -
v_call: TRBV28
d_call: TRBD2
j_call: TRBJ2-3

cdr3_nt: TGTGCCAGCAGCTTTGGCAGAACCTACGAGCAGTACTTC
cdr3_aa: CASSFGRTYEQYF
clone_size: -
v_call: TRBV13
d_call: -
j_call: TRBJ2-7

cdr3_nt: TGTGCCAGCAGGACAGGGTCAATCTATGGCTACACCTTC
cdr3_aa: CASRTGSIYGYTF
clone_size: -
v_call: TRBV5-6
d_call: TRBD1
j_call: TRBJ1-2

cdr3_nt: TGTGCCAGCAGCTCAGGGAGGAGGAACACCGGGGAGCTGTTTTTT
cdr3_aa: CASSSGRRNTGELFF
clone_size: -
v_call: TRBV7-3
d_call: -
j_call: TRBJ2-2

cdr3_nt: TGTGCCAGCAGGCAAACGGGACAAGGAGAGACCCAGTACTTC
cdr3_aa: CASRQTGQGETQYF
clone_size: -
v_call: TRBV27
d_call: -
j_call: TRBJ2-5

cdr3_nt: TGTGCCAGCAAAGAGACAGTTCTAAACACCATATATTTT
cdr3_aa: CASKETVLNTIYF
clone_size: -
v_call: TRBV19
d_call: -
j_call: TRBJ1-3

cdr3_nt: TGTGCCAGCATGAGTTGGGGCGGGGTCACTGAAGCTTTCTTT
cdr3_aa: CASMSWGGVTEAFF
clone_size: -
v_call: TRBV28
d_call: -
j_call: TRBJ1-1

cdr3_nt: TGTGCCAGCAGCTTTGGGGCGGGATTAGAAGAGACCCAGTACTTC
cdr3_aa: CASSFGAGLEETQYF
clone_size: -
v_call: TRBV11-1
d_call: -
j_call: TRBJ2-5

cdr3_nt: TGTGCCAGCAGTTACTCCGGCCGGGGGGCTTTCTTT
cdr3_aa: CASSYSGRGAFF
clone_size: -
v_call: TRBV6-5
d_call: -
j_call: TRBJ1-1

cdr3_nt: TGTGCCAGCAGCTCCCGAACCGGGGGGAGCACTGAAGCTTTCTTT
cdr3_aa: CASSSRTGGSTEAFF
clone_size: -
v_call: TRBV7-3
d_call: -
j_call: TRBJ1-1

cdr3_nt: TGTGCCAGCAGCTTATTACATCCTAGCGGGAGAACCTACAATGAGCAGTTCTTC
cdr3_aa: CASSLLHPSGRTYNEQFF
clone_size: -
v_call: TRBV11-1
d_call: TRBD2
j_call: TRBJ2-1

cdr3_nt: TGCGCCAGCAGTCCTCGGGACACCACGGAAGCTTTCTTT
cdr3_aa: CASSPRDTTEAFF
clone_size: -
v_call: TRBV5-1
d_call: -
j_call: TRBJ1-1

cdr3_nt: TGCAGCGTTGTACAGTGGCCTCCTGTCGGTCTAGCCAAAAACATTCAGTACTTC
cdr3_aa: CSVVQWPPVGLAKNIQYF
clone_size: -
v_call: TRBV29-1
d_call: -
j_call: TRBJ2-4

cdr3_nt: TGTGCCAGCTCAGAGTATAGCGGGGGCCAATACAATGAGCAGTTCTTC
cdr3_aa: CASSEYSGGQYNEQFF
clone_size: -
v_call: TRBV18
d_call: TRBD2
j_call: TRBJ2-1

cdr3_nt: TGTGCCAGCAGTTTGTCGGCAGGCCTCGGGCCCCAGCATTTT
cdr3_aa: CASSLSAGLGPQHF
clone_size: -
v_call: TRBV27
d_call: -
j_call: TRBJ1-5

cdr3_nt: TGTGCCTGGAGCCGGACAGGGAATTCACCCCTCCACTTT
cdr3_aa: CAWSRTGNSPLHF
clone_size: -
v_call: TRBV30
d_call: TRBD1
j_call: TRBJ1-6